This T cell receptor beta chain comes out of a study of cytomegalovirus exposure and HLA in healthy donors. Germline loops: CDR1 MNHNS, CDR2 SASEGT. CDR3 length: 14 residues. Between the trimmed V and J ends, which lost 6 bases and 5 bases, there was a span of 15 bases. With 60 Vbeta and 13 Jbeta primers, the PCR was carried out. Repertoires were generated with immunoSEQ multiplex PCR, while TCRdb's copy carries only in-frame clones and drops some. The sample has just over 150,000 clones, approximately 80% seen once. For this clone: The antigen is not known.

Study-level results: Using the classifier, cytomegalovirus status was reportedly diagnosed with high specificity and sensitivity. Under in vitro conditions, three CMV-associated chains were confirmed as specific for CMV antigens.

The source is a woman in her forties or fifties in good health and CMV-seropositive. The chain combines TRBV6-1 with TRBJ2-3; D possibly corresponds to TRBD2 (6 bases). The specimen sequenced was PBMCs. In nucleotides, the CDR3 is TGTGCCAGCAGCTACATAGACGGGGGAGATACGCAGTATTTT. Its translation: CASSYIDGGDTQYF.